This TCR beta chain came from a study of blood T cell repertoires in COVID-19. As for the study in general: Acute and convalescent COVID-19 samples came from the United States, Italy and Spain. In each case, the material was cDNA or gDNA derived from T cells, B-cell-depleted T cells, or PBMCs.

Authors' data handling: Using reference gene primer amplification, nucleated cell counts were estimated. Sequencing was performed with immunoSEQ multiplex PCR; in TCRdb, only in-frame clones are kept and a portion is missing. V, J and clone size are those of that table, while D and trimming were read from the DNA. The data contain 150,000 to 200,000 clones, about 88% of them singletons. The receptor was isolated from a woman aged 80 or older in a cohort sampled during active or convalescent COVID-19. Sample: peripheral blood.

The CDR3 loop is CASRGVLVTEAFF. DNA for the CDR3: TGTGCCAGCAGAGGGGTTCTGGTTACTGAAGCTTTCTTT. V gene TRBV28 combines with J gene TRBJ1-1, with D perhaps matching TRBD1 (5 bases). Germline V gene sequence: CDR1 MDHEN, CDR2 SYDVKM. The CDR3 length is 13 residues. Trimming took off 6 bases at V and 5 bases at J, with 13 bases between the two ends. Full variable domain (missing parts from reference TRBV28 and TRBJ1-1): DVKVTQSSRYLVKRTGEKVFLECVQDMDHENMFWYRQDPGLGLRLIYFSYDVKMKEKGDIPEGYSVSREKKERFSLILESASTNQTSMYLCASRGVLVTEAFFGQGTRLTVV.